The TCR beta chain under discussion was sequenced for a study of T cells in localized non-small cell lung cancer. Findings of the study overall: Higher adjacent-lung clonality was associated with shorter survival. The study detected a median about 60 of the top 100 tumor clones in adjacent lung. Clonality peaked in uninvolved adjacent lung rather than tumor. As only one tumor region underwent sequencing, heterogeneity remains possible.

Note on this clone: Its antigen is still unknown.

TCRdb's table, derived via immunoSEQ multiplex PCR, lists solely in-frame clones and lacks some. The table includes 30,000 to 45,000 clones, 81% detected once. Germline lookup yields CDR1 LNHDA and CDR2 SQIVND (reference sequence). V lost 7 bases and J lost 8, with 15 bases in between. CDR3 size: 13 residues. The receptor was isolated from a male donor older than 55 with stage II lung adenocarcinoma. The chain uses TRBV19 and TRBJ2-1, with D unresolved. Source: peripheral blood mononuclear cells, taken before any cancer treatment. The DNA of the CDR3 is TGTGCCAGTACCCCGGACCTGGGCCATGAGCAGTTCTTC. Amino acid sequence: CASTPDLGHEQFF. The whole variable domain, filled in from reference TRBV19 and TRBJ2-1, reads DGGITQSPKYLFRKEGQNVTLSCEQNLNHDAMYWYRQDPGQGLRLIYYSQIVNDFQKGDIAEGYSVSREKKESFPLTVTSAQKNPTAFYLCASTPDLGHEQFFGPGTRLTVL.